These 7 T cell receptor beta chains came from one sample sequenced in a study of response to subunit inactivated influenza vaccine. TCRdb called the RT-PCR reads again in MiXCR, with one record for every CDR3 protein. The data show about 580,000 distinct CDR3 sequences, around 15% seen once. Sequencing was performed on PBMCs from blood, taken 11 to 12 days after vaccination. These receptor sequences come from a man in his fifties or sixties who received an inactivated influenza vaccine.

This clonotype was picked up many times. J is TRBJ2-2 and V is TRBV29-1; D not resolved. The V end was cut by 3 bases, the J end by 2 bases, with 16 bases between. The CDR3 runs 16 residues. Germline-derived CDR1 and CDR2 are SQVTM and ANQGSEA. CDR3: CSVESRHRGNTGELFF. In DNA form, the CDR3 reads TGCAGCGTTGAGAGCCGTCACAGAGGAAACACCGGGGAGCTGTTTTTT.

This clonotype has more than one count but fewer than ten. The gene calls are TRBV7-2 and TRBJ2-1; 8 nucleotides agree with TRBD2. Germline V gene sequence: CDR1 SGHTA, CDR2 FQGNSA. V lost 2 bases, J lost 9 bases, and 6 bases stayed unmatched. The length of the CDR3 is 14 residues. CDR3 region: CASSLTGGHPEQFF. The DNA of the CDR3 is TGTGCCAGCAGCTTAACGGGGGGGCATCCTGAGCAGTTCTTC.

There are a few counts of this clonotype. The chain couples TRBV2 to TRBJ2-5; D not resolved. V dropped 7 bases and J dropped 1 base, with 16 bases sitting between them. The CDR3 covers 15 residues. Per the germline V gene, CDR1 is SNHLY and CDR2 is FYNNEI. The CDR3 bases are TGTGCCAGCATTAGTGACATTGCCCGCCAAGAGACCCAGTACTTC. Protein sequence: CASISDIARQETQYF.

The V gene is TRBV20-1, the J gene TRBJ1-1; TRBD1 matches 7 bases. The V and J ends lost 0 bases and 4 bases, in that order; junction bases with no gene match: 14. The germline gives CDR1 DFQATT, CDR2 SNEGSKA (reference sequence). The CDR3 loop spans 17 amino acids. The CDR3 spells CSAREGKRTGWSTEAFF. CDR3 nucleotides: TGCAGTGCTAGAGAAGGGAAAAGGACAGGTTGGAGCACTGAAGCTTTCTTT.

DNA of the CDR3: TGCGCCAGCAGCTTTTCATCTGGGACTAGAACGGAGACCCAGTACTTC. Protein sequence: CASSFSSGTRTETQYF. The chain carries TRBV5-1 and TRBJ2-5, with TRBD2 matching 8 bases. Germline V gene sequence: CDR1 SGHRS, CDR2 YFSETQ. Germline trimming cut 2 bases from V and 5 bases from J; bases unmatched to any gene: 11. The CDR3 has 16 amino acids.

The chain has TRBV2 and TRBJ2-5; D possibly corresponds to TRBD2 (5 bases). The germline V and J ends were trimmed by 7 bases and 5 bases, with 17 bases remaining between them. Germline CDR1 and CDR2: SNHLY and FYNNEI. The CDR3 is 14 residues long. The CDR3 DNA reads as TGTGCCAGCACTAAGGACTGGGATGCGGAGACCCAGTACTTC. Encoded protein: CASTKDWDAETQYF. The whole variable domain, remainder taken from reference TRBV2 and TRBJ2-5, is EPEVTQTPSHQVTQMGQEVILRCVPISNHLYFYWYRQILGQKVEFLVSFYNNEISEKSEIFDDQFSVERPDGSNFTLKIRSTKLEDSAMYFCASTKDWDAETQYFGPGTRLLVL.

The chain recombines TRBV15 with TRBJ2-3, with 7 positions matching TRBD2. This CDR3 region has 17 residues. With 0 bases clipped from V and 4 bases from J, the junction kept 10 bases outside the gene matches. Germline V gene sequence: CDR1 LNHNV, CDR2 YYDKDF (reference sequence). CDR3 amino acids: CATSRDFGQGGADTQYF. The DNA of the CDR3 is TGTGCCACCAGCAGAGATTTTGGCCAGGGAGGGGCAGATACGCAGTATTTT.